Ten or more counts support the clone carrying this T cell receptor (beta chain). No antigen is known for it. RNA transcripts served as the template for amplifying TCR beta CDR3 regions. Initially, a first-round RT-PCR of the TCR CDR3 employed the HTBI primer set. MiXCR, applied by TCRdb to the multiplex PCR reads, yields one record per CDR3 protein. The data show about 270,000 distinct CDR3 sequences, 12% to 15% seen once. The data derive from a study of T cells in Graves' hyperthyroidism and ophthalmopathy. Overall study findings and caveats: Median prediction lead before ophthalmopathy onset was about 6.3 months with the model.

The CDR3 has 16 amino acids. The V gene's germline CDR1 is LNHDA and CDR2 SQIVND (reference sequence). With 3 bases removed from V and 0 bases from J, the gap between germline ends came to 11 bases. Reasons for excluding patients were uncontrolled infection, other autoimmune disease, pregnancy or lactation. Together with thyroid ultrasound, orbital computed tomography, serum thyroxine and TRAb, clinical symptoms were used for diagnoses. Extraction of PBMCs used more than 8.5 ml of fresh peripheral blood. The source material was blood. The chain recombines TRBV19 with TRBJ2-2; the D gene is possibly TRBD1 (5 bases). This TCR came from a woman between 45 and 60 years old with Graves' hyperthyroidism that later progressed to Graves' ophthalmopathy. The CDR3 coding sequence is TGTGCCAGTAGTATCCGAAGCAGGGCGAACACCGGGGAGCTGTTTTTT. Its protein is CASSIRSRANTGELFF.